One sample yielded the 12 T cell receptor beta chains listed below, sequenced in a study of blood T cell repertoires in COVID-19. Profiled with immunoSEQ multiplex PCR; TCRdb holds only in-frame clones, not every one. Of about 400,000 clones detected, roughly 88% appear once; the ten largest clones hold approximately 2.1%. Sequencing was performed on PBMCs or T cells enriched from blood (not recorded which). Receptors were obtained from a woman aged 40 to 55 with acute COVID-19.

The chain recombines TRBV5-1 with TRBJ1-2; possible D gene TRBD1, 6 bases. The CDR3 totals 15 residues. Germline V gives CDR1 SGHRS, CDR2 YFSETQ. Trimming removed 1 base at V and 3 bases at J, with 13 bases between. CDR3 loop: CASSLLQGPHYGYTF. CDR3 bases: TGCGCCAGCAGCTTGTTACAGGGCCCGCACTATGGCTACACCTTC.

CDR3 nucleotides: TGCGCCAGCAGTTCCAGTAGACTAGCGGGGGGGACGTACAATGAGCAGTTCTTC. This gives the protein CASSSSRLAGGTYNEQFF. The genes are TRBV10-2 and TRBJ2-1; 14 nucleotides line up with TRBD2. V was pared by 5 bases and J by 4 bases, with 10 bases of the junction left unmatched. Germline CDR1 is WSHSY and CDR2 is SAAADI. The CDR3 has 18 amino acids.

The rearrangement joins TRBV19 to TRBJ1-4; D unresolved. This CDR3 comprises 14 residues. Germline lookup yields CDR1 LNHDA and CDR2 SQIVND (reference sequence). The ends were cut back, 5 bases at V and 14 bases at J, with 21 bases in the middle. CDR3 region: CASSAAGRRTGLFF. The CDR3 region has the DNA TGTGCCAGTAGTGCAGCTGGGCGAAGGACGGGGCTGTTTTTT.

The chain has TRBV9 and TRBJ2-1, with D possibly matching TRBD2 (6 bases). The CDR3 contains 13 residues. The V gene lost 4 bases and the J gene lost 7 bases, with 12 bases spanning the gap. The germline V gene has CDR1 SGDLS and CDR2 YYNGEE. The CDR3 coding sequence is TGTGCCAGCAGCCGGAGGGATGGGAATGAGCAGTTCTTC. Residues: CASSRRDGNEQFF.

The chain links TRBV7-9 to TRBJ1-4; maybe TRBD1 (5 bases). Trimming took off 3 bases at V and 7 bases at J, with 12 bases between the two ends. This CDR3 is built from 14 residues. Germline values: CDR1 SEHNR, CDR2 FQNEAQ (reference sequence). CDR3 sequence: CASSLGQAGEKLFF. CDR3 DNA: TGTGCCAGCAGCTTGGGGCAGGCTGGTGAAAAACTGTTTTTT.

This chain links TRBV7-9 with TRBJ1-2, with unresolved D. V dropped 6 bases and J dropped 4 bases, with 6 bases sitting between them. Germline V gene lookup returns CDR1 SEHNR and CDR2 FQNEAQ (reference sequence). This CDR3 comprises 11 residues. CDR3 in DNA: TGTGCCAGCAGTCGTCTCTATGGCTACACCTTC. Translation: CASSRLYGYTF.

This clone is a singleton in its sample. This chain joins TRBV3-1 (or the pseudogene TRBV3-2) and TRBJ2-3; TRBD2 is a possible D gene (6 bases). The V gene's germline CDR1 is LGHDT and CDR2 YNNKEL (reference sequence). The CDR3 loop spans 14 amino acids. Between the trimmed V and J ends, which lost 0 bases and 5 bases, there was a span of 9 bases. The CDR3 protein is CASSQDRREDTQYF. The DNA of the CDR3 is TGTGCCAGCAGCCAAGATCGGCGGGAAGATACGCAGTATTTT.

This clone occurred once. The chain is built from TRBV6-5 and TRBJ1-4, with a weak D call TRBD1 (5 bases). V was clipped by 6 bases and J by 7 bases, with 18 bases between them. CDR3 length equals 15 residues. Germline V CDR1 and CDR2: MNHEY, SVGAGI. The CDR3 DNA sequence: TGTGCCAGCAGAAAGAGTCAGGGTGTCGGTGAAAAACTGTTTTTT. Its translation: CASRKSQGVGEKLFF.

The V call is TRBV14, the J call TRBJ2-1; tentatively, D is TRBD1 (6 bases). CDR1 is SGHDN, CDR2 FVKESK, per germline. V shed 4 bases and J shed 7 bases, with 11 bases lying between them. CDR3 length: 13 amino acids. The CDR3 sequence is CASSRGLGNEQFF. The CDR3 DNA is TGTGCCAGCAGCCGGGGGCTTGGAAATGAGCAGTTCTTC.

Concerning this clone itself: The same CDR3 also results from other DNA sequences found in this sample. The gene calls are TRBV18 and TRBJ2-7; no firm D call. Per germline, CDR1 KGHSH and CDR2 LQKENI. The V gene lost 2 bases and the J gene lost 2 bases, with 7 bases spanning the gap. The CDR3 sequence is 13 residues long. The CDR3 here is CASSPTSTYEQYF. The CDR3 DNA reads TGTGCCAGCTCACCAACTTCCACCTACGAGCAGTACTTC. Looking up the rest from reference TRBV18 and TRBJ2-7 gives the full variable domain: NAGVMQNPRHLVRRRGQEARLRCSPMKGHSHVYWYRQLPEEGLKFMVYLQKENIIDESGMPKERFSAEFPKEGPSILRIQQVVRGDSAAYFCASSPTSTYEQYFGPGTRLTVT.

The CDR3 nucleotides are TGCGCCAGCAGTCAATCGGCCCTGCTGGCAGGGGAGAACAATGAGCAGTTCTTC. Its translation is CASSQSALLAGENNEQFF. The genes are TRBV23-1 and TRBJ2-1; a weak D match, TRBD1 (6 bases). TRBV23-1 is annotated as an ORF whose role is uncertain. This CDR3 spans 18 amino acids. The V gene lost 0 bases and the J gene lost 5 bases, with 20 bases spanning the gap.

The chain is built from TRBV28 and TRBJ1-6; D remains unclear. V lost 3 bases to trimming and J lost 5 bases, with 8 bases between them. Germline assignment: CDR1 MDHEN and CDR2 SYDVKM. The CDR3 runs to 14 residues. The CDR3 region is CASSLLRDNSPLHF. CDR3 nucleotide sequence: TGTGCCAGCAGTTTGCTCCGGGATAATTCACCCCTCCACTTT.